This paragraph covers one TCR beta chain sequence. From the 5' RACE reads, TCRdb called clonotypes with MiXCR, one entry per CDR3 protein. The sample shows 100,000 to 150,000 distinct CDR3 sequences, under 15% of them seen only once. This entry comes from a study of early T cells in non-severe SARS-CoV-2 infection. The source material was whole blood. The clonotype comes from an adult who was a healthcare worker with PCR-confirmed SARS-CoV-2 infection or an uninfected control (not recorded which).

The CDR3 protein is CSAKAYGRNTEAFF. The CDR3 DNA reads TGCAGTGCTAAGGCTTACGGACGTAACACTGAAGCTTTCTTT. The chain has TRBV20-1 and TRBJ1-1, with D unresolved. The CDR3 sequence is 14 residues long. Germline CDR1 DFQATT, CDR2 SNEGSKA (reference sequence). Trimming pared 4 bases from V and 2 bases from J, leaving 14 bases between.